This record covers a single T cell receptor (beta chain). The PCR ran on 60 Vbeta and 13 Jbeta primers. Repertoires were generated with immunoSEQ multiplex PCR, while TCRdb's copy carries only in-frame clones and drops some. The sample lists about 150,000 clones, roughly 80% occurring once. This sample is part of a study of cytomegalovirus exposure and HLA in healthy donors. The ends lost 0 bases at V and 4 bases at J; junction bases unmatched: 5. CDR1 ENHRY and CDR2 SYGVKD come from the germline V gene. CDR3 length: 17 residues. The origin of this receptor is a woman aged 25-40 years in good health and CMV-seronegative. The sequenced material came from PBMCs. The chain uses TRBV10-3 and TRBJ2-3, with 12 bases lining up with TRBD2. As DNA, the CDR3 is TGTGCCATCAGTGAGTCTCTAGCGGGGGGGCCCCCAGATACGCAGTATTTT. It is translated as CAISESLAGGPPDTQYF.